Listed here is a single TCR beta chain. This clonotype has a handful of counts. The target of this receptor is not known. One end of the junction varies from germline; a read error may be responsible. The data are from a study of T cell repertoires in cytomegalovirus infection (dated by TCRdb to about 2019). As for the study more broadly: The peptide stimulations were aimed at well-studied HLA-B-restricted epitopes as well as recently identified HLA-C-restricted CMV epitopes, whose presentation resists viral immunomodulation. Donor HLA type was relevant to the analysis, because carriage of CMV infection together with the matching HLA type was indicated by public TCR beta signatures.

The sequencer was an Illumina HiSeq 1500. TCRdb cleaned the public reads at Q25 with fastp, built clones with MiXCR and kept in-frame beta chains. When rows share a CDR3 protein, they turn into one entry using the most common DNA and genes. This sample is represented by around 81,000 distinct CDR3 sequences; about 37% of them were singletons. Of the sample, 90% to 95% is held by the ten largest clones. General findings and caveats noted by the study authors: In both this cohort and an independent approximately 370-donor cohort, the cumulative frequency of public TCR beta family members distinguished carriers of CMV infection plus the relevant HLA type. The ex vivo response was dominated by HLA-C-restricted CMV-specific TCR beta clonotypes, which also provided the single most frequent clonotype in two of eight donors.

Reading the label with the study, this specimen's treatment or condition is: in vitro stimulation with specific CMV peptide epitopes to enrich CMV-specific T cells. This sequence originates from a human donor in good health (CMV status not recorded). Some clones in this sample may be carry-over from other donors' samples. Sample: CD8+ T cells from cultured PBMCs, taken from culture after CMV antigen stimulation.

At the DNA level, the sequence is TGTGCCAGCAGGGGGGACTCCCACAATGAGCAGTTCTTC. Its amino acids are CASRGDSHNEQFF. Recombination joined TRBV6-6 with TRBJ2-1; the D gene is perhaps TRBD2, from 6 matching bases. The CDR3 spans 13 residues, from the cysteine through the phenylalanine. Here the CDR3 DNA is all that survives: 39 bases in frame from base 1. CDR1 and CDR2, per the germline V gene (reference sequence), are MNHNY and SVGAGI.